The 5 T cell receptor beta chains listed next were all sequenced from one sample in a study of blood T cell repertoires in COVID-19. TCRdb's table, derived via immunoSEQ multiplex PCR, lists solely in-frame clones and lacks some. The data hold approximately 220,000 clones, with 83% observed a single time. The sample taken for sequencing was PBMCs or T cells enriched from blood (not recorded which). Receptors originate from a woman in her forties or fifties who had been exposed to COVID-19.

The chain is built from TRBV3-1 (or the pseudogene TRBV3-2) and TRBJ2-1, with 7 bases matching TRBD2. V was clipped by 1 base and J by 4 bases; unmatched bases: 4. The CDR3 is 15 amino acids. The germline gives CDR1 LGHDT, CDR2 YNNKEL (reference sequence). The CDR3 here is CASSQGGEGYNEQFF. CDR3 nucleotide sequence: TGTGCCAGCAGCCAAGGGGGGGAGGGATACAATGAGCAGTTCTTC.

The chain combines TRBV2 with TRBJ1-2; TRBD1 aligns across 10 bases. The CDR3 contains 12 residues. V was clipped by 6 bases and J by 6 bases; unmatched bases: 1. Germline CDR1 SNHLY, CDR2 FYNNEI. CDR3 region: CASRTGGNGYTF. CDR3 DNA: TGTGCCAGCAGGACAGGGGGCAATGGCTACACCTTC.

The CDR3 loop is CASGKRTGNYNEQFF. The DNA of the CDR3 is TGTGCCAGCGGAAAAAGGACAGGGAACTACAATGAGCAGTTCTTC. The V gene is TRBV7-2, the J gene TRBJ2-1, with 8 bases matching TRBD1. The CDR3 loop spans 15 amino acids. Germline values: CDR1 SGHTA, CDR2 FQGNSA. V shed 8 bases, J shed 3 bases, and the junction held 9 bases outside the gene matches.

The chain recombines TRBV18 with TRBJ1-2; D perhaps matches TRBD1 (6 bases). CDR1 is KGHSH and CDR2 is LQKENI in the germline V gene. The length of the CDR3 is 14 residues. V shed 3 bases and J shed 2 bases, with 10 bases lying between them. The CDR3 sequence: CASSPIGQNYGYTF. The CDR3 coding sequence is TGTGCCAGCTCACCGATAGGACAGAACTATGGCTACACCTTC.

The genes are TRBV19 and TRBJ2-1, with D possibly TRBD1 on 7 matching bases. The ends were cut back, 3 bases at V and 6 bases at J, with 12 bases in the middle. Germline V gives CDR1 LNHDA, CDR2 SQIVND (reference sequence). This CDR3 comprises 14 residues. CDR3 residues: CASSIGQEGNEQFF. Here the CDR3 DNA reads TGTGCCAGTAGTATCGGACAGGAGGGCAATGAGCAGTTCTTC.